This record looks at one T cell receptor beta chain sequence and its context. This specimen belongs to a study of shared T cell receptors in the human thymus. This table comes from immunoSEQ multiplex PCR, and its TCRdb copy is limited to in-frame clones, with some not included. The sample holds more than 550,000 clones; approximately 85% are singletons and the top ten take approximately 0.01%. Germline CDR1 SNHLY, CDR2 FYNNEI. Trimming shortened V by 7 bases and J by 1 base, and 12 bases separated the two germline ends. The CDR3 runs to 14 residues. This sample also belongs to another study, concerning human thymus T cells.

J is TRBJ2-3 and V is TRBV2; TRBD2 is a possible D gene (5 bases). The material sequenced was thymocytes. The TCR originated in a girl under two years old with a congenital heart defect. CDR3 sequence reads: CASKVGVGTDTQYF. The CDR3 DNA is TGTGCCAGCAAAGTGGGAGTGGGCACAGATACGCAGTATTTT.